Here is one T cell receptor beta chain with its context. Authors' methods: The authors estimated nucleated cell counts from reference gene primer amplification. The table came from immunoSEQ multiplex PCR; TCRdb's copy has only in-frame clones and leaves some out. V, J and clone size are taken as reported in that table, and D and trimming were inferred from the DNA itself. Of about 210,000 clones listed, roughly nine tenths are singletons. The sample belongs to a study of blood T cell repertoires in COVID-19. Overall study context: The study drew acute and convalescent COVID-19 samples from the United States, Italy and Spain. Sample material is recorded as cDNA or gDNA derived from T cells, B-cell-depleted T cells, or PBMCs.

The ends were cut back, 7 bases at V and 7 bases at J, with 8 bases in the middle. This CDR3 comprises 12 residues. Germline CDR1 and CDR2: MDHEN and SYDVKM. The sequenced sample was peripheral blood. The clonotype originates from a man aged 40-49 years with acute or convalescent COVID-19. This chain links TRBV28 with TRBJ1-6; TRBD1 might be the D (6 bases). CDR3 DNA sequence: TGTGCCAGCATCACAGGGAATTCACCCCTCCACTTT. Its protein product is CASITGNSPLHF.